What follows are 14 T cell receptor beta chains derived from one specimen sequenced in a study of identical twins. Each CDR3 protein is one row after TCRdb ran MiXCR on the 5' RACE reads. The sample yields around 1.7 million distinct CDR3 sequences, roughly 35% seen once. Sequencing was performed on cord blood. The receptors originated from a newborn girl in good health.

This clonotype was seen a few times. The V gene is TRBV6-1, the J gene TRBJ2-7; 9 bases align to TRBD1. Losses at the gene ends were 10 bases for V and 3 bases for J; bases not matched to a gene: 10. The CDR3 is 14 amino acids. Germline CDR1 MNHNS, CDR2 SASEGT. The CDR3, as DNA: TGTGCCACGAAAGAGCCGGGACAGGGCTACGAGCAGTACTTC. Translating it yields CATKEPGQGYEQYF.

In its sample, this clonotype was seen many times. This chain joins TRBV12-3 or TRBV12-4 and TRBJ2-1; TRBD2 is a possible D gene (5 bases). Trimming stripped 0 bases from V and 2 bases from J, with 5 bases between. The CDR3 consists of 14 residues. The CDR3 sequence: CASSLAGAYNEQFF. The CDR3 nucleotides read TGTGCCAGCAGTTTAGCGGGAGCCTACAATGAGCAGTTCTTC.

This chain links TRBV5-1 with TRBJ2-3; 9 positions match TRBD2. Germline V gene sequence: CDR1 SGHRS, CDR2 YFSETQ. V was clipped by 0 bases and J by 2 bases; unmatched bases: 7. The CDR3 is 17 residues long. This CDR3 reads CASSLVTSGYLTDTQYF. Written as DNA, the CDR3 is TGCGCCAGCAGCTTGGTAACTAGCGGGTACCTCACAGATACGCAGTATTTT. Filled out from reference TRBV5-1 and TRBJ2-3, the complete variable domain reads KAGVTQTPRYLIKTRGQQVTLSCSPISGHRSVSWYQQTPGQGLQFLFEYFSETQRNKGNFPGRFSGRQFSNSRSEMNVSTLELGDSALYLCASSLVTSGYLTDTQYFGPGTRLTVL.

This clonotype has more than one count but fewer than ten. CDR3 region: CASSLSTGAVTDTQYF. The CDR3, as DNA: TGTGCCAGCAGTTTATCAACAGGGGCGGTCACAGATACGCAGTATTTT. The chain links TRBV27 to TRBJ2-3, with 7 bases matching TRBD1. V lost 0 bases to trimming and J lost 2 bases; unmatched junction nucleotides: 5. This CDR3 region has 16 residues. CDR1 is MNHEY and CDR2 is SMNVEV in the germline V gene (reference sequence).

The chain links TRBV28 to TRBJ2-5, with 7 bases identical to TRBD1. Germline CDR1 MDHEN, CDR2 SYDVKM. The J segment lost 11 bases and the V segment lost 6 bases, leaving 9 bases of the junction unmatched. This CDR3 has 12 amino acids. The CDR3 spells CASSSTGVKQYF. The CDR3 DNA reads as TGTGCCAGCAGCTCCACAGGGGTTAAGCAGTACTTC. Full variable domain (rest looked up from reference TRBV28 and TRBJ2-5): DVKVTQSSRYLVKRTGEKVFLECVQDMDHENMFWYRQDPGLGLRLIYFSYDVKMKEKGDIPEGYSVSREKKERFSLILESASTNQTSMYLCASSSTGVKQYFGPGTRLLVL.

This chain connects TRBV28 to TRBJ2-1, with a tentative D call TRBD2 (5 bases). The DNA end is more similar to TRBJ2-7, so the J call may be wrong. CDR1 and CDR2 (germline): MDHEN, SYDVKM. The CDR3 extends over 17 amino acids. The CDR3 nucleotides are TGTGCCAGCAGTTTCCCTCGGGGTTCTAGCTCCTACAATGAGCAGTACTTC. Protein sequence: CASSFPRGSSSYNEQYF.

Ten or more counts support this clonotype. The CDR3 is CASSESRQGYGYTF. The CDR3 DNA reads TGTGCCAGCAGTGAAAGCAGGCAGGGCTATGGCTACACCTTC. The V gene is TRBV6-1, the J gene TRBJ1-2; perhaps TRBD1 as D (5 bases). The CDR3 runs to 14 residues. The V gene lost 2 bases and the J gene lost 4 bases, with 11 bases spanning the gap. Germline loops: CDR1 MNHNS, CDR2 SASEGT.

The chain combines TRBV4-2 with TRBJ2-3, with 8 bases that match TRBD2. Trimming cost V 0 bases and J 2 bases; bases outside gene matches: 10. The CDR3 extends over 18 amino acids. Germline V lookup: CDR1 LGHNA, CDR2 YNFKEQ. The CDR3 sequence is CASSQDRGGGMFTDTQYF. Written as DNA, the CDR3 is TGTGCCAGCAGCCAAGATCGGGGCGGGGGGATGTTCACAGATACGCAGTATTTT.

Here the CDR3 DNA reads TGTGCCAGCAGCGTAGGACTCCTTCCGGGGGGGCGGGACATTCAGTACTTC. This sequence encodes CASSVGLLPGGRDIQYF. The chain couples TRBV9 to TRBJ2-4; 8 bases are shared with TRBD2. CDR3 size: 17 residues. Germline loops: CDR1 SGDLS, CDR2 YYNGEE. The ends lost 0 bases at V and 8 bases at J; junction bases unmatched: 13.

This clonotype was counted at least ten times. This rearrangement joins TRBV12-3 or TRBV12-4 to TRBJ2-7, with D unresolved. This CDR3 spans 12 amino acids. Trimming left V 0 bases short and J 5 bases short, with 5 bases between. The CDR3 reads CASSLAHHEQYF. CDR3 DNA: TGTGCCAGCAGTTTAGCGCATCACGAGCAGTACTTC.

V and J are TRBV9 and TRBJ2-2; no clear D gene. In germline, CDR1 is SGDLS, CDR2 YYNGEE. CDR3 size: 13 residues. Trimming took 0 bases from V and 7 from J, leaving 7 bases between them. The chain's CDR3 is CASSVDGNGELFF. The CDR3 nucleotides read TGTGCCAGCAGCGTAGATGGGAACGGGGAGCTGTTTTTT.

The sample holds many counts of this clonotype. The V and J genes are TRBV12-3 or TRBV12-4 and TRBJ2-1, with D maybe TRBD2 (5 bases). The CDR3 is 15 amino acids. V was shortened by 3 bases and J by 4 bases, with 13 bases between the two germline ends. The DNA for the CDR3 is TGTGCCAGCAGTTTCTCGGGATCCCCGTACAATGAGCAGTTCTTC. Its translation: CASSFSGSPYNEQFF.

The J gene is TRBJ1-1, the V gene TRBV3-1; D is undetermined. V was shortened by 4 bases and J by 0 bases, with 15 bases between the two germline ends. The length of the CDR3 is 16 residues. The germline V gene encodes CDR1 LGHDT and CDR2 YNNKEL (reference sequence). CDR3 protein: CASSLTQTVMNTEAFF. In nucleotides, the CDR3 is TGTGCCAGCAGCCTTACCCAGACCGTCATGAACACTGAAGCTTTCTTT.

The CDR3, as DNA: TGCAGTGCTAGGGCCCCCCTGGGCTCCTACGAGCAGTACTTC. It specifies CSARAPLGSYEQYF. The chain joins TRBV20-1 to TRBJ2-7, with no clear D. Trimming pared 3 bases from V and 0 bases from J, leaving 12 bases between. The CDR3 has 14 residues. Per germline, CDR1 DFQATT and CDR2 SNEGSKA (reference sequence).